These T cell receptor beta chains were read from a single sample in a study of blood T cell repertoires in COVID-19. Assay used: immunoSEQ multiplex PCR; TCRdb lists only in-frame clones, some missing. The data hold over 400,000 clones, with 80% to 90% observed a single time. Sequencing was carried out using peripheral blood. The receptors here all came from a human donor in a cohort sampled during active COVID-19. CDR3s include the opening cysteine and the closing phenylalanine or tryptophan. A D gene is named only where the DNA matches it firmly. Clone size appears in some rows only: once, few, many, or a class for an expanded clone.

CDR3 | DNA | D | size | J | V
CASSLVLDREVRPLHF | TGTGCCAGCAGCTTAGTCCTGGACAGGGAGGTGAGACCCCTCCACTTT | TRBD1 | . | TRBJ1-6 | TRBV7-2
CASSLGGGFGSGEQYF | TGTGCCAGCAGTCTTGGAGGCGGGTTTGGCTCTGGGGAGCAGTACTTC | . | . | TRBJ2-7 | TRBV6-2/TRBV6-3
CASSLGSGTASYEQYF | TGTGCCAGCAGCTTAGGTTCAGGGACAGCTTCCTACGAGCAGTACTTC | TRBD1 | . | TRBJ2-7 | TRBV11-1
CASSNEGTVYNEQFF | TGTGCCAGCAGCAACGAGGGGACAGTCTACAATGAGCAGTTCTTC | . | . | TRBJ2-1 | TRBV21-1
CASSVGAVSYNEQFF | TGTGCCAGCAGCGTAGGAGCGGTCTCATACAATGAGCAGTTCTTC | . | . | TRBJ2-1 | TRBV9
CASSPDRDGYEQYF | TGTGCCAGCAGTCCGGACAGGGATGGTTACGAGCAGTACTTC | TRBD1 | . | TRBJ2-7 | TRBV2
CATSDSSTGKYEQYF | TGTGCCACCAGTGACTCCTCGACAGGCAAATACGAGCAGTACTTC | . | once | TRBJ2-7 | TRBV24-1
CARSLVSAQAQHF | TGTGCCAGAAGCTTGGTTTCAGCACAGGCCCAGCATTTT | . | . | TRBJ1-5 | TRBV5-3
CASSLDHSSYNEQFF | TGTGCCAGCAGCTTAGACCATAGCTCCTACAATGAGCAGTTCTTC | . | . | TRBJ2-1 | TRBV7-2
CATSKRLINPTLPSYEQYF | TGTGCCACCAGCAAAAGATTAATCAATCCGACACTGCCTTCCTACGAGCAGTACTTC | . | . | TRBJ2-7 | TRBV15
CASRGTGNTEAFF | TGTGCCAGCAGAGGGACAGGGAACACTGAAGCTTTCTTT | TRBD1 | . | TRBJ1-1 | TRBV27
CASSIVFGRGYNEQFF | TGTGCCAGTAGTATAGTTTTCGGGAGAGGCTACAATGAGCAGTTCTTC | . | . | TRBJ2-1 | TRBV19
CAWSVTGQPAETQYF | TGTGCCTGGAGTGTAACGGGACAGCCAGCAGAGACCCAGTACTTC | TRBD1 | . | TRBJ2-5 | TRBV30
CASSNPSGLGVADTQYF | TGTGCCAGCAGCAACCCTTCGGGACTAGGAGTAGCGGATACGCAGTATTTT | TRBD2 | . | TRBJ2-3 | TRBV7-9
CASSATSGTYNEQFF | TGTGCCAGTAGTGCTACTAGCGGGACCTACAATGAGCAGTTCTTC | TRBD2 | . | TRBJ2-1 | TRBV19
CASSPTGRPYNEQFF | TGTGCCAGCAGCCCTACGGGAAGGCCATACAATGAGCAGTTCTTC | . | . | TRBJ2-1 | TRBV7-3
CASSGGTSGTNEQFF | TGCGCCAGCAGCGGAGGGACTAGCGGGACCAATGAGCAGTTCTTC | TRBD2 | . | TRBJ2-1 | TRBV5-1
CASSVRGNTEAFF | TGCGCCAGCAGCGTACGGGGGAACACTGAAGCTTTCTTT | . | . | TRBJ1-1 | TRBV4-3
CASSYATGATEAFF | TGTGCCAGCAGTTACGCCACAGGGGCCACTGAAGCTTTCTTT | TRBD1 | . | TRBJ1-1 | TRBV6-5
CASREGSQTYQPQHF | TGTGCCAGCCGGGAGGGCTCCCAGACCTATCAGCCCCAGCATTTT | . | once | TRBJ1-5 | TRBV6-5
CAWSVTGGELFF | TGTGCCTGGAGTGTAACGGGAGGGGAGCTGTTTTTT | . | few | TRBJ2-2 | TRBV30
CASSRAEGGDTIYF | TGTGCCAGCAGCCGGGCTGAGGGCGGCGACACCATATATTTT | . | . | TRBJ1-3 | TRBV14
CASSSRSGATNEKLFF | TGTGCCAGCAGCTCAAGATCAGGGGCAACTAATGAAAAACTGTTTTTT | . | few | TRBJ1-4 | TRBV9
CASSPGLSGRAWDEQFF | TGTGCCAGCAGCCCCGGACTGAGCGGGAGGGCTTGGGATGAGCAGTTCTTC | TRBD2 | . | TRBJ2-1 | TRBV5-6
CAWIPSGFRGNTIYF | TGTGCCTGGATCCCGTCAGGTTTTCGTGGAAACACCATATATTTT | . | . | TRBJ1-3 | TRBV30
CASSIPRGPDTQYF | TGTGCCAGTAGTATACCCAGGGGCCCAGATACGCAGTATTTT | . | . | TRBJ2-3 | TRBV19
CASSQVFRGANTGELFF | TGCGCCAGCAGCCAAGTGTTTCGGGGGGCGAACACCGGGGAGCTGTTTTTT | TRBD2 | . | TRBJ2-2 | TRBV4-3
CASSLTVSSYNEQFF | TGTGCCAGCAGCCTGACAGTAAGCTCCTACAATGAGCAGTTCTTC | . | . | TRBJ2-1 | TRBV5-6
CASSSGTGAYEQYF | TGTGCCAGCTCATCGGGGACAGGGGCCTACGAGCAGTACTTC | TRBD1 | once | TRBJ2-7 | TRBV18
CASSQEGPAGFREQYF | TGTGCCAGCAGCCAAGAAGGCCCAGCGGGATTTCGCGAGCAGTACTTC | TRBD2 | . | TRBJ2-7 | TRBV4-2
CAWQDNYGYTF | TGTGCCTGGCAGGATAACTATGGCTACACCTTC | . | . | TRBJ1-2 | TRBV30
CASSMGLPGELFF | TGTGCCAGCTCAATGGGACTCCCCGGGGAGCTGTTTTTT | . | . | TRBJ2-2 | TRBV18
CASSSPLGLAGPMYEQYF | TGTGCCAGCAGCTCCCCTCTCGGTCTAGCGGGCCCAATGTACGAGCAGTACTTC | TRBD2 | . | TRBJ2-7 | TRBV7-9
CASSQGGSGSLETQYF | TGTGCCAGCAGCCAAGGAGGTAGCGGGAGTTTAGAGACCCAGTACTTC | TRBD2 | . | TRBJ2-5 | TRBV3-1/TRBV3-2
CASSLGFRTSGPYEQYF | TGTGCCAGCAGCTTAGGATTCCGGACTAGCGGACCCTACGAGCAGTACTTC | TRBD2 | . | TRBJ2-7 | TRBV11-3
CASSTGEKLFF | TGTGCCAGCAGTACAGGGGAAAAACTGTTTTTT | . | . | TRBJ1-4 | TRBV6-2/TRBV6-3
CASSQHGTGVRLSYGYTF | TGTGCCAGCAGTCAACACGGGACAGGGGTGCGTTTAAGCTATGGCTACACCTTC | TRBD1 | once | TRBJ1-2 | TRBV27
CASSLGVAKNTEAFF | TGTGCCAGCAGCTTAGGTGTAGCGAAGAACACTGAAGCTTTCTTT | . | . | TRBJ1-1 | TRBV11-2
CAWNIAGGPNYEQYF | TGTGCCTGGAATATAGCGGGAGGTCCTAACTACGAGCAGTACTTC | TRBD2 | . | TRBJ2-7 | TRBV30
CASSSGLAGGPDTQYF | TGCGCCAGCAGCTCCGGACTAGCGGGAGGGCCAGATACGCAGTATTTT | TRBD2 | . | TRBJ2-3 | TRBV5-1
CASTPKGDTYGEKLFF | TGTGCCAGCACCCCAAAGGGGGACACCTATGGCGAAAAACTGTTTTTT | . | . | TRBJ1-4 | TRBV2
CATRRVRNSPLHF | TGTGCCACCAGGAGGGTTCGTAATTCACCCCTCCACTTT | . | few | TRBJ1-6 | TRBV27
CASSPPGQGNEKLFF | TGTGCCAGCAGCCCCCCGGGACAGGGTAATGAAAAACTGTTTTTT | TRBD1 | . | TRBJ1-4 | TRBV3-1/TRBV3-2
CASSHGRDSRSYEQYF | TGTGCCAGCAGCCATGGCCGGGACTCTCGCTCCTACGAGCAGTACTTC | . | once | TRBJ2-7 | TRBV7-9